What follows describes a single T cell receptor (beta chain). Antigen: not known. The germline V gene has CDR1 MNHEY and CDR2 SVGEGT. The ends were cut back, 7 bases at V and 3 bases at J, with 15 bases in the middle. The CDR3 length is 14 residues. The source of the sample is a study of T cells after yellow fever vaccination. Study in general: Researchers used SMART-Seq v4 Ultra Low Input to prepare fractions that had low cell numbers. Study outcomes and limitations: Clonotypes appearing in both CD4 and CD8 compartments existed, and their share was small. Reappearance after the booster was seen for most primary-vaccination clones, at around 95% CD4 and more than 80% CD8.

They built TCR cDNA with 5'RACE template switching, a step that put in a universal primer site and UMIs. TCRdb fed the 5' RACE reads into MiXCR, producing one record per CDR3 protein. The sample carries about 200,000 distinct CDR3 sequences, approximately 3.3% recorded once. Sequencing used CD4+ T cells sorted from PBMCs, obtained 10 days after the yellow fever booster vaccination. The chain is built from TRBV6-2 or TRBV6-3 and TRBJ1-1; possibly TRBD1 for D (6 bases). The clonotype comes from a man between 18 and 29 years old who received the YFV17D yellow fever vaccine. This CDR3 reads CASKLPWTDTEAFF. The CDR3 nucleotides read TGTGCCAGCAAGCTACCTTGGACAGACACTGAAGCTTTCTTT.